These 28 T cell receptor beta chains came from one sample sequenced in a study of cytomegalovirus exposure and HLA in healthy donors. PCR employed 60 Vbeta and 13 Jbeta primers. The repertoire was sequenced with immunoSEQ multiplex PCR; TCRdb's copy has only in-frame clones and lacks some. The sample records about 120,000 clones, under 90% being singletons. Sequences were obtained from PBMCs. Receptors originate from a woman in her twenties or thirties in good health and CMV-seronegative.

The CDR3 nucleotides read TGTGCCAGCAGCCGGGACAGAGGATCATACAATGAGCAGTTCTTC. As protein: CASSRDRGSYNEQFF. The chain recombines TRBV7-3 with TRBJ2-1; 7 bases agree with TRBD1. V gave up 5 bases and J gave up 4 bases; unmatched junction bases: 8. The CDR3 loop spans 15 amino acids. Germline values: CDR1 SGHTA, CDR2 FQGTGA.

The CDR3 DNA reads TGCGCCAGCAGTCGGGGGTTTACTGAAGCTTTCTTT. Its translation: CASSRGFTEAFF. The rearrangement links TRBV10-1 to TRBJ1-1, with a tentative D call TRBD1 (5 bases). CDR3 size: 12 residues. Germline loops: CDR1 WNHNN, CDR2 SYGVQD (reference sequence). The V end lost 5 bases, the J end lost 5 bases, and 9 bases lay between the germline ends.

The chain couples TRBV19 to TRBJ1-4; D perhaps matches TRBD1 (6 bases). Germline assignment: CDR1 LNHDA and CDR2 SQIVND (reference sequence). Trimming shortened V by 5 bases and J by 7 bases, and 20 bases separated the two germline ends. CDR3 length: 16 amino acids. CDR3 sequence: CASSGRQAGLGEKLFF. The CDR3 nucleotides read TGTGCCAGTAGTGGACGACAGGCGGGCCTGGGTGAAAAACTGTTTTTT.

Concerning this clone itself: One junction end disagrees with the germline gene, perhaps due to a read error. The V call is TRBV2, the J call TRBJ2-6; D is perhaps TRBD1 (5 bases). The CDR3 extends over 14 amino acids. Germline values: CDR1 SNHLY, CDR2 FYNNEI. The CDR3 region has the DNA TGTGCCAGCACGACCGGCTCTGGGGCTAACGTCCTGACTTTC. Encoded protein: CASTTGSGANVLTF.

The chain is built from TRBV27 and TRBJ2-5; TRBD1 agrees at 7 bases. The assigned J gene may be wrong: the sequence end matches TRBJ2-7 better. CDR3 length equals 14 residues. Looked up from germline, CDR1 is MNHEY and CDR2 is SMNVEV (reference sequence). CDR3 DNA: TGTGCCAGCAGTAGAACAGGGGACCCCTACGAGCAGTACTTC. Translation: CASSRTGDPYEQYF.

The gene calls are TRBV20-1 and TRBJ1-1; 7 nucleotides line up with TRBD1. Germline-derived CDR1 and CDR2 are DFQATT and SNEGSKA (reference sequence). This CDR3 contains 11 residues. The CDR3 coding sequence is TGCAGATCAACAGGGGTCACTGAAGCTTTCTTT. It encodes CRSTGVTEAFF.

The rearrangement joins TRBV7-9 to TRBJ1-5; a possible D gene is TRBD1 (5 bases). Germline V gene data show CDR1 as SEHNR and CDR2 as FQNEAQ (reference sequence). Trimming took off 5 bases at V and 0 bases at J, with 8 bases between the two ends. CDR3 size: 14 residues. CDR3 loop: CASSPRGSNQPQHF. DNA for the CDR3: TGTGCCAGCAGCCCAAGGGGTAGCAATCAGCCCCAGCATTTT.

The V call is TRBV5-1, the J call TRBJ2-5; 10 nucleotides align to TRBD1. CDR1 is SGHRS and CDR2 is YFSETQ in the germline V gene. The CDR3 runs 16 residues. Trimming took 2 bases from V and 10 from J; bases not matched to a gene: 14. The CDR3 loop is CASSLTTGQGTERQYF. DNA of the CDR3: TGCGCCAGCAGCTTAACGACGGGACAGGGGACAGAGCGCCAGTACTTC.

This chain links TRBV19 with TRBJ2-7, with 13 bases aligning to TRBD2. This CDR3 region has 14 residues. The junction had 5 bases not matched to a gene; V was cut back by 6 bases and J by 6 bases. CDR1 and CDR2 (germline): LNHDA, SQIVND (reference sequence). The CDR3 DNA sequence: TGTGCCAGTAGAAGACTAGCGGGAGGTTTCGAGCAGTACTTC. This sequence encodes CASRRLAGGFEQYF.

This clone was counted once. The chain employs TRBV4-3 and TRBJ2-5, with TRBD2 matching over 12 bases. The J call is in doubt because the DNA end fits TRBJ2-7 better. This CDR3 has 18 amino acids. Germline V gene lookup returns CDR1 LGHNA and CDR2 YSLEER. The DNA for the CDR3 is TGCGCCAGCAGCCAAGCGCCCGGGACTAGCGGGTACTCCTACGAGCAGTACTTC. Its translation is CASSQAPGTSGYSYEQYF.

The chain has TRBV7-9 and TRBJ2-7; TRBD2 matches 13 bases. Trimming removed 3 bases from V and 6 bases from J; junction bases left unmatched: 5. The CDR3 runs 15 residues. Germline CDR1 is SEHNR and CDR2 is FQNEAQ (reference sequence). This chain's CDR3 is CASSFSGLAGAEQYF. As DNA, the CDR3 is TGTGCCAGCAGCTTCAGCGGACTAGCGGGAGCCGAGCAGTACTTC.

The CDR3 protein is CASSLESSVVDTQYF. CDR3 nucleotide sequence: TGTGCCAGCAGCTTAGAATCCAGTGTGGTGGATACGCAGTATTTT. The V gene is TRBV11-3, the J gene TRBJ2-3; no reliable D call. Germline V CDR1 and CDR2: SGHNT, YENEEA. The CDR3 runs to 15 residues. Trimming took 0 bases from V and 6 from J, leaving 13 bases between them.

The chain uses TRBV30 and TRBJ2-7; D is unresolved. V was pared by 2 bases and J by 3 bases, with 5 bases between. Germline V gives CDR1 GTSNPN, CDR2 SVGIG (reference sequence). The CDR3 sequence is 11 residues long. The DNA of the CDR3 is TGTGCCTGGAGTACAAACTACGAGCAGTACTTC. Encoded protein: CAWSTNYEQYF.

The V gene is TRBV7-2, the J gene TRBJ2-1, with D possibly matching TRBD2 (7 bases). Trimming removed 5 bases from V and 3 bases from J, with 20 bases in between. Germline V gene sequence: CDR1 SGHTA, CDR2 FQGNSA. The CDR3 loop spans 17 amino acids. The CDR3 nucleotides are TGTGCCAGCAGCCGGGGGGCGTCTAGCGGTAACTACAATGAGCAGTTCTTC. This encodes CASSRGASSGNYNEQFF. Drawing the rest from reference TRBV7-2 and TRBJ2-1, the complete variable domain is GAGVSQSPSNKVTEKGKDVELRCDPISGHTALYWYRQSLGQGLEFLIYFQGNSAPDKSGLPSDRFSAERTGGSVSTLTIQRTQQEDSAVYLCASSRGASSGNYNEQFFGPGTRLTVL.

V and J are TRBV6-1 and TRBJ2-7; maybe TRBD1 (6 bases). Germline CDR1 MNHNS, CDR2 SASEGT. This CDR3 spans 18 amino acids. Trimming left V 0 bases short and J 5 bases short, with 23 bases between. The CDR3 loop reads CASSEAFFRAGARNEQYF. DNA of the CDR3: TGTGCCAGCAGTGAAGCTTTTTTTCGGGCAGGGGCTAGAAACGAGCAGTACTTC.

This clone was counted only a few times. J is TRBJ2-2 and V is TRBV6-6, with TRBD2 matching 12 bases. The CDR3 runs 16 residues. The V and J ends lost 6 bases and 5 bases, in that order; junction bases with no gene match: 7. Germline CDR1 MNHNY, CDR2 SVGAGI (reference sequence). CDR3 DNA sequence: TGTGCCAGCAGCTCCGGGACTAGCGGGCTTACCGGGGAGCTGTTTTTT. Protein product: CASSSGTSGLTGELFF.

In nucleotides, the CDR3 is TGTGCCAGCAGCCACGGGACATCTGGGGCCAACGTCCTGACTTTC. Translated, it gives CASSHGTSGANVLTF. This chain links TRBV6-5 with TRBJ2-6; perhaps TRBD1 as D (6 bases). V was trimmed by 6 bases and J by 1 base, leaving 10 bases between them. This CDR3 is built from 15 residues. Germline-derived CDR1 and CDR2 are MNHEY and SVGAGI.

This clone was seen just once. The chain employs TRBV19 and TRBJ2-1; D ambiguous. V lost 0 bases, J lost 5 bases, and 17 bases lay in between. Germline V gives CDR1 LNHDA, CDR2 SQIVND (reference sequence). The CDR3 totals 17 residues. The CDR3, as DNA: TGTGCCAGTAGTATAGATCTTCCAGCGTATACGAACAATGAGCAGTTCTTC. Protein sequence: CASSIDLPAYTNNEQFF.

The CDR3 protein is CATSTGQGSDTQYF. The CDR3 DNA reads TGTGCCACCAGCACCGGACAGGGGAGTGATACGCAGTATTTT. The V gene is TRBV15, the J gene TRBJ2-3; TRBD1 matches at 9 bases. The germline CDR1 and CDR2 sequences are LNHNV and YYDKDF (reference sequence). V dropped 4 bases and J dropped 6; count of bases not matched to a gene: 5. The CDR3 spans 14 residues.

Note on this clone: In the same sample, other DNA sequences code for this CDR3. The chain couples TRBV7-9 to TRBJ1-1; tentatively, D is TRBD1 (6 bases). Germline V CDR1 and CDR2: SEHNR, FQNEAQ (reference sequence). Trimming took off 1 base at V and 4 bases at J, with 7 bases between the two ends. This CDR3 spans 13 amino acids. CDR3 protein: CASSLEGGTEAFF. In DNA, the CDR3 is TGTGCCAGCAGCTTAGAAGGGGGCACTGAAGCTTTCTTT.

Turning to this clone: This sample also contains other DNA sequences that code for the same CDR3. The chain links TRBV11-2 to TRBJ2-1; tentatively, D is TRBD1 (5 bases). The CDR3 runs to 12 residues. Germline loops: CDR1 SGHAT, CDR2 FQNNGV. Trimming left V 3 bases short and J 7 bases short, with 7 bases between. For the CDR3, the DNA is TGTGCCAGCAGCTTGCAGGGTAATGAGCAGTTCTTC. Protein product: CASSLQGNEQFF.

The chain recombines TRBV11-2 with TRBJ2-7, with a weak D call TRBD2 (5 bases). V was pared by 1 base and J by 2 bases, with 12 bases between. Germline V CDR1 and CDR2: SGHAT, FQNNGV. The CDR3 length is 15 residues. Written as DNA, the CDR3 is TGTGCCAGCAGCTTAGGGGGTAGCGAGGCCTACGAGCAGTACTTC. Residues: CASSLGGSEAYEQYF.

The CDR3: CASIPGGLAGGYEQYF. The CDR3 nucleotides are TGTGCCAGCATCCCCGGCGGCCTAGCGGGAGGCTACGAGCAGTACTTC. The chain employs TRBV28 and TRBJ2-7; TRBD2 matches at 11 bases. The CDR3 runs 16 residues. Germline V lookup: CDR1 MDHEN, CDR2 SYDVKM. J gave up 3 bases and V 7 bases, and 11 bases lay outside the gene matches.

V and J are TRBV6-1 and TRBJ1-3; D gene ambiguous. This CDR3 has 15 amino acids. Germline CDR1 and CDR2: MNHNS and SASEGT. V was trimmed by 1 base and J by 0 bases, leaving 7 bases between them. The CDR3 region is CASSEDASSGNTIYF. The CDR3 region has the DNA TGTGCCAGCAGTGAAGACGCCAGCTCTGGAAACACCATATATTTT.

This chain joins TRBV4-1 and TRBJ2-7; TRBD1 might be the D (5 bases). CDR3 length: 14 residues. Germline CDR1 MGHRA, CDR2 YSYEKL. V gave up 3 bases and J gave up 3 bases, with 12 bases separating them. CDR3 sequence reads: CASSHEGQDYEQYF. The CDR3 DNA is TGCGCCAGCAGCCATGAAGGACAAGACTACGAGCAGTACTTC.

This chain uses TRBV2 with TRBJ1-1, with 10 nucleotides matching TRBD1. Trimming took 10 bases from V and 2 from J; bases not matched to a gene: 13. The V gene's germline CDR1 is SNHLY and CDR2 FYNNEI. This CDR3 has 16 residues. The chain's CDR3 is CATSPRTGGENTEAFF. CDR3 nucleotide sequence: TGTGCCACATCGCCCCGGACAGGGGGGGAAAACACTGAAGCTTTCTTT.

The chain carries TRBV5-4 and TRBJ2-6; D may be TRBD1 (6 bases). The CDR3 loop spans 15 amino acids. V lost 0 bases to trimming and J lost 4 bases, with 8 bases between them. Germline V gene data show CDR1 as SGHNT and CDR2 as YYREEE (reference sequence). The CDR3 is CASSLVGQGANVLTF. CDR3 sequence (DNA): TGTGCCAGCAGCTTGGTAGGACAGGGGGCCAACGTCCTGACTTTC.

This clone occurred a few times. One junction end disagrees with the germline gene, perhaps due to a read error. This chain's CDR3 is CSSSSSGGGNQPQHF. DNA for the CDR3: TGTTCCAGCAGCTCTAGCGGGGGGGGGAATCAGCCCCAGCATTTT. V gene TRBV7-9 combines with J gene TRBJ1-5; D is perhaps TRBD1 (5 bases). This CDR3 has 15 amino acids. The germline V gene encodes CDR1 SEHNR and CDR2 FQNEAQ (reference sequence).